The 15 T cell receptor beta chains in this list originate from one sample, sequenced in a study of T cell clones after liver transplantation (dated 2019 in TCRdb). The library was generated by the immunoSEQ multiplex PCR assay. TCRdb mirrors the immuneACCESS table, restricted to in-frame sequences. Some clones are absent from its copies; in checked studies, under half trace to an unresolved V gene, and the reason for the others is unknown. This sample comprises roughly 15,000 clones, 92% of them detected only once. The top ten clones comprise 48% of the sample. The time point label corresponds to: pre-transplant. The input for sequencing was CD8+ T cells from blood, taken before liver transplant. The source of these receptors is a human donor who received a liver transplant.

The chain joins TRBV5-6 to TRBJ2-7; 9 bases fit TRBD1. Per the germline V gene, CDR1 is SGHDT and CDR2 is YYEEEE. V shed 3 bases and J 4 bases; nucleotides not matched to a gene: 5. The CDR3 covers 14 residues. The CDR3 region is CASSWGTGRYEQYF. DNA of the CDR3: TGTGCCAGCAGCTGGGGGACAGGGAGGTACGAGCAGTACTTC. Based on the CDR3 plus reference TRBV5-6 and TRBJ2-7, the full variable domain is DAGVTQSPTHLIKTRGQQVTLRCSPKSGHDTVSWYQQALGQGPQFIFQYYEEEERQRGNFPDRFSGHQFPNYSSELNVNALLLGDSALYLCASSWGTGRYEQYFGPGTRLTVT.

This sequence joins TRBV27 and TRBJ2-7, with a weak D call TRBD2 (5 bases). Trimming stripped 1 base from V and 3 bases from J, with 13 bases between. The CDR3 is made up of 15 amino acids. Germline CDR1 and CDR2: MNHEY and SMNVEV (reference sequence). The CDR3 DNA is TGTGCCAGCAGTTTATATCCGGGGTTGGACTACGAGCAGTACTTC. The encoded protein is CASSLYPGLDYEQYF.

The chain employs TRBV11-1 and TRBJ2-1, with a possible D match to TRBD2 (6 bases). V dropped 7 bases and J dropped 9 bases, with 19 bases sitting between them. The CDR3 is 14 residues long. CDR1 and CDR2 from the germline V gene are SGHAT and FQDESV (reference sequence). The CDR3 protein is CASTLVGGMGEQFF. DNA of the CDR3: TGTGCCAGCACCCTTGTCGGCGGGATGGGTGAGCAGTTCTTC.

This clone was detected only once. J is TRBJ1-2 and V is TRBV19, with D perhaps matching TRBD1 (5 bases). This CDR3 is 12 amino acids long. Germline assignment: CDR1 LNHDA and CDR2 SQIVND (reference sequence). V was cut by 7 bases and J by 6 bases, with 12 bases left in between. The CDR3 coding sequence is TGTGCCAGTACCTCGGGGGAGGATGGCTACACCTTC. It specifies CASTSGEDGYTF.

J is TRBJ1-1 and V is TRBV28, with TRBD1 matching 10 bases. From germline, CDR1 is MDHEN and CDR2 SYDVKM. This CDR3 is 18 amino acids long. Losses at the gene ends were 6 bases for V and 0 bases for J; bases not matched to a gene: 13. CDR3 residues: CASREPGTGVIMNTEAFF. The CDR3 nucleotides are TGTGCCAGCAGGGAGCCGGGGACAGGGGTTATCATGAACACTGAAGCTTTCTTT.

V is TRBV29-1 and J is TRBJ2-5, with TRBD2 matching over 7 bases. The trim removed 4 bases at V and 4 bases at J, leaving 6 bases unmatched. The CDR3 loop spans 13 amino acids. CDR1 is SQVTM and CDR2 is ANQGSEA in the germline V gene. The CDR3 here is CSVGEGTGETQYF. CDR3 nucleotide sequence: TGCAGCGTTGGGGAGGGGACGGGAGAGACCCAGTACTTC.

By its share, this clone is large. This chain joins TRBV11-3 and TRBJ1-2; TRBD1 is a possible D gene (5 bases). V shed 7 bases and J shed 4 bases, with 19 bases lying between them. CDR3 length equals 15 residues. Germline V gives CDR1 SGHNT, CDR2 YENEEA. The CDR3 bases are TGTGCCAGCACAGGAGGATACGGCGGGGGCTATGGCTACACCTTC. It codes for CASTGGYGGGYGYTF.

V and J are TRBV5-8 and TRBJ2-5; D might be TRBD1 (6 bases). Germline V gene lookup returns CDR1 SGHTS and CDR2 YDEGEE. CDR3 length equals 14 residues. Trimming pared 6 bases from V and 2 bases from J, leaving 14 bases between. CDR3 bases: TGTGCCAGCACTTCACGGACAGCTCAAGAGACCCAGTACTTC. Its translation is CASTSRTAQETQYF.

The rearrangement joins TRBV4-1 to TRBJ2-5; D gene unclear. This CDR3 is built from 13 residues. V was clipped by 0 bases and J by 5 bases, with 7 bases between them. Looked up from germline, CDR1 is MGHRA and CDR2 is YSYEKL. CDR3 in amino acids: CASSQEARETQYF. In DNA form, the CDR3 reads TGCGCCAGCAGCCAAGAGGCCCGCGAGACCCAGTACTTC.

Comments on this clone: Other DNA variants within this sample encode the same CDR3. This rearrangement joins TRBV29-1 to TRBJ2-7; 7 bases line up with TRBD2. CDR1 and CDR2 from the germline V gene are SQVTM and ANQGSEA. There are 13 residues in the CDR3. Trimming at V came to 3 bases and at J to 3 bases, leaving 5 bases not matched to a gene. The CDR3 loop reads CSVEGGTFYEQYF. CDR3 coding DNA: TGCAGCGTTGAGGGGGGGACTTTCTACGAGCAGTACTTC.

The V and J genes are TRBV11-3 and TRBJ1-4; TRBD1 matches at 12 bases. CDR3 length: 15 amino acids. V was pared by 4 bases and J by 5 bases, with 2 bases of the junction left unmatched. Germline V gene data show CDR1 as SGHNT and CDR2 as YENEEA. As DNA, the CDR3 is TGTGCCAGCAGCTCGGGACAGGGGGCCAATGAAAAACTGTTTTTT. Protein product: CASSSGQGANEKLFF.

About this clone: Additional DNA sequences in this sample encode the identical CDR3. CDR3: CAWGFPENTEAFF. DNA of the CDR3: TGTGCTTGGGGTTTTCCCGAGAACACTGAAGCTTTCTTT. The rearrangement joins TRBV30 to TRBJ1-1, with no clear D. The CDR3 totals 13 residues. CDR1 and CDR2 (germline): GTSNPN, SVGIG (reference sequence).

This rearrangement joins TRBV19 to TRBJ2-6, with D perhaps matching TRBD1 (6 bases). V was pared by 11 bases and J by 4 bases, with 9 bases between. The CDR3 totals 12 residues. Germline V gene sequence: CDR1 LNHDA, CDR2 SQIVND (reference sequence). DNA for the CDR3: TGTGCCGGACAGACAGGGGCCAACGTCCTGACTTTC. It specifies CAGQTGANVLTF.

CDR3: CASSLPRGREQYF. The CDR3 bases are TGTGCCAGCAGCTTACCAAGGGGGCGCGAGCAGTACTTC. The chain uses TRBV7-9 and TRBJ2-7, with 7 nucleotides matching TRBD1. The trim removed 2 bases at V and 6 bases at J, leaving 4 bases unmatched. From germline, CDR1 is SEHNR and CDR2 FQNEAQ (reference sequence). The CDR3 extends over 13 amino acids. Using reference TRBV7-9 and TRBJ2-7 for the parts outside the CDR3, the full variable domain is DTGVSQNPRHKITKRGQNVTFRCDPISEHNRLYWYRQTLGQGPEFLTYFQNEAQLEKSRLLSDRFSAERPKGSFSTLEIQRTEQGDSAMYLCASSLPRGREQYFGPGTRLTVT.

The chain couples TRBV19 to TRBJ2-7, with 9 bases identical to TRBD1. The length of the CDR3 is 15 residues. V shed 0 bases and J 4 bases; nucleotides not matched to a gene: 4. CDR1 is LNHDA, CDR2 SQIVND, per germline (reference sequence). CDR3 sequence: CASSIDLGQGYEQYF. In DNA form, the CDR3 reads TGTGCCAGTAGTATAGATCTAGGACAGGGGTACGAGCAGTACTTC.